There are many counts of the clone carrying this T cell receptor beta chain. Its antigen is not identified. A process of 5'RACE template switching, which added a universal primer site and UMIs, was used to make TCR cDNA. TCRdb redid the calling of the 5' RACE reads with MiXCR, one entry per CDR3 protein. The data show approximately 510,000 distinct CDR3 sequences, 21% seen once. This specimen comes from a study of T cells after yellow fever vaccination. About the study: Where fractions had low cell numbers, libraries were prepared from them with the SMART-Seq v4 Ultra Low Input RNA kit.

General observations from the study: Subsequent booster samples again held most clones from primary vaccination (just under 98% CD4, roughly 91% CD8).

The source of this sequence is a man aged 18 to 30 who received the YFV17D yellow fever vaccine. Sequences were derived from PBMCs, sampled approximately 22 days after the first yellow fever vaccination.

The CDR3 here is CASSEGRSTDTQYF. The CDR3 coding sequence is TGTGCCAGCAGTGAGGGGCGGAGCACAGATACGCAGTATTTT. The chain links TRBV6-4 to TRBJ2-3, with D possibly being TRBD1 (5 bases). Germline V lookup: CDR1 MRHNA, CDR2 SNTAGT. V was trimmed by 3 bases and J by 0 bases, leaving 7 bases between them. The CDR3 is 14 residues long.